This T cell receptor (beta chain) derives from a study of post-analysis software for immune sequencing data. Study-wide context: In terms of disease course, relapsing-remitting, secondary progressive and progressive-relapsing multiple sclerosis were included. Study-wide findings and caveats: Included in a set of roughly five TRBV segments more frequent in patients than controls were TRBV5-6, TRBV5-1 and TRBV20-1. Normalized Chao1 diversity was significantly reduced in patients versus controls. By F measure, strong co-clustering occurred among samples prepared in the same batch.

Worth noting for this clonotype: The antigen remains unidentified.

V was pared by 6 bases and J by 8 bases, with 17 bases between. The CDR3 loop spans 14 amino acids. Germline loops: CDR1 WSHSY, CDR2 SAAADI. The TCR beta cDNA libraries contained unique molecular identifiers. It was from about 0.98 to 11 million T cells that roughly 0.5 million cDNA molecules came. MiXCR was run by TCRdb on the PCR reads, yielding one entry per CDR3 protein. Of roughly 800,000 distinct CDR3 sequences in the sample, less than 35% were seen once. The specimen sequenced was blood. The chain recombines TRBV10-2 with TRBJ2-4, with a possible D match to TRBD2 (6 bases). The sequence was obtained from a girl aged 10 to 17 with multiple sclerosis. This chain's CDR3 is CASRAGVGGDIQYF. The CDR3 DNA is TGCGCCAGCAGGGCCGGGGTGGGGGGAGACATTCAGTACTTC.